This T cell receptor beta chain appears in the sequencing data of a study of T cells in Graves' hyperthyroidism and ophthalmopathy. The CDR3 contains 10 residues. Germline V lookup: CDR1 SQVTM, CDR2 ANQGSEA. V lost 4 bases to trimming and J lost 8 bases, with 8 bases between them. No ophthalmopathy progression within 18 months constituted stable Graves' hyperthyroidism. The study enrolled patients aged 18 to 65 with newly diagnosed hyperthyroidism of under 2 months' duration. Exclusions: uncontrolled infection, other autoimmune disease, pregnancy, lactation. Regarding this clonotype: Its target is not known.

The CDR3 regions of TCR beta were amplified from RNA transcripts. The TCR CDR3 first-round RT-PCR relied on the HTBI primer set. TCRdb ran MiXCR on the multiplex PCR reads and lists one entry per CDR3 protein. The sample includes 300,000 to 450,000 distinct CDR3 sequences, approximately 13% seen only once; the top ten take about 9.1%. Notes on the study in general: Ophthalmopathy, which appeared later, was predicted by the model a median around 6 months before onset.

The receptor's source is a woman aged 18-29 years with Graves' hyperthyroidism. Sequenced sample: blood. V is TRBV29-1 and J is TRBJ1-1; D uncertain. CDR3 DNA sequence: TGCAGCGTTGCGGACCTCGAAGCTTTCTTT. Protein: CSVADLEAFF.